This T cell receptor beta chain was profiled in a study of OX40 agonist ivuxolimab in advanced cancers. About the investigation overall: The costimulatory receptor OX40 (CD134) was targeted by ivuxolimab, a fully human IgG2 agonistic monoclonal antibody. A male proportion of around 81% and a mean age of approximately 62 years, ranging from about 20 to 79, were recorded for the dose-escalation cohort. Partial responses were achieved by three dose-escalation patients, of whom one had hepatocellular carcinoma and two had cutaneous melanoma. The paper reports the monotherapy dose-escalation portion (N of about 54 patients) of the phase I ivuxolimab trial. Intravenous ivuxolimab was administered to patients every 2 weeks at six dose levels: 0.01, 0.1, 0.3, 1.5, 3 and 10 mg/kg. Of the 50 to 55 dose-escalation patients, hepatocellular carcinoma was present in 19, melanoma in around 15, renal cell carcinoma in 9 and head and neck cancer in 9. Prior anti-PD-1, anti-PD-L1 or anti-CTLA-4 therapy was permitted, and about two fifths of dose-escalation patients had received checkpoint inhibitors. Peripheral TCRbeta sequencing aimed to test whether ivuxolimab altered TCR sequence diversity and caused clonal T-cell expansion. Points the paper makes about the study in general: Low levels of normalized T-cell clonal expansion were also seen in some patients who did not respond. At doses from 0.1 to 3.0 mg/kg, clonal expansion was seen in both CD4+ and CD8+ blood T cells between baseline and week 6. After ivuxolimab, more expanded clones were found on average in CD8+ T cells than in CD4+ T cells. In the 0.1-3.0 mg/kg groups, partial responders had among the lowest normalized peripheral clonal expansion, particularly in CD8+ T cells. The antigen specificity of the peripheral T cells that underwent clonal expansion was not determined.

A distance of 24 bases separates the germline ends of V and J, which lose 8 bases and 13 bases respectively. As encoded in the germline V gene, CDR1 is SGHTA while CDR2 is FQGTGA. Counted from cysteine to phenylalanine, this CDR3 has 15 amino acids. Only CDR3 DNA is held: 45 bases, read in frame from base 1. The trial excluded patients who had a history of autoimmune disease or who were on systemic immunosuppression. Peripheral blood for TCR sequencing was collected from all dose cohorts at baseline, on cycle 4 day 1, and on cycle 7 day 1. Samples were obtained from an open-label, multicenter, first-in-human phase I dose-escalation trial of ivuxolimab. Adults with locally advanced or metastatic head and neck squamous cell, hepatocellular, melanoma or renal cell carcinoma were enrolled in the trial. CD4+ and CD8+ T cells were sorted separately from peripheral blood before TCR sequencing. Genomic DNA was extracted from sorted cells for sequencing of the TCRbeta CDR3 region. TCRbeta CDR3 regions were sequenced using the immunoSEQ Assay. Drawn from immuneACCESS, this table holds only the in-frame rearrangements with V and J called that TCRdb kept. Clones are partly lost; checked studies trace under half to an unresolved V gene and leave the rest unexplained. Within this sample are about 20,000 clones, with approximately 83% of them counted one time only. 62% of the sample comes from the top ten.

Comment on this clone: The antigen this receptor binds is unknown. One base away there is no much larger clone; base qualities are not given.

This receptor was obtained from an adult with an advanced solid tumor such as melanoma, head and neck, liver or kidney cancer. This sample comprised CD4+ or CD8+ T cells sorted from blood, obtained in a trial of the OX40 agonist ivuxolimab. The rearranged chain carries TRBV7-3 and TRBJ1-6, with the D gene not clear enough to name. The CDR3 amino acid sequence is: CASAPWVGRRSPLHF. The DNA sequence is given as TGTGCCAGCGCGCCGTGGGTGGGCAGGCGGTCCCCCCTCCACTTT.